The 20 T cell receptor beta chains below come from one sample, sequenced in a study of PD-L1 blockade in urothelial cancer. Time point here: pretreatment peripheral blood. Produced via immunoSEQ multiplex PCR; TCRdb's table is partial and in-frame only. The sample records around 60,000 clones, around 81% being singletons. Sequencing used PBMCs, obtained around atezolizumab (anti-PD-L1) treatment. These receptors were taken from a man aged 65-85 years with urothelial cancer.

This clone was observed a single time. J is TRBJ1-2 and V is TRBV18, with 7 bases fitting TRBD1. Looked up from germline, CDR1 is KGHSH and CDR2 is LQKENI. The trim removed 0 bases at V and 6 bases at J, leaving 4 bases unmatched. The CDR3 runs 14 residues. For the CDR3, the DNA is TGTGCCAGCTCACCACCGAGAACAGGGGATGGCTACACCTTC. It specifies CASSPPRTGDGYTF.

The V call is TRBV25-1, the J call TRBJ2-2; TRBD1 aligns across 8 bases. From germline, CDR1 is MGHDK and CDR2 SYGVNS. V shed 4 bases, J shed 4 bases, and the junction held 2 bases outside the gene matches. The CDR3 spans 14 residues. The CDR3 reads CASSGTGTTGELFF. The CDR3 DNA is TGTGCCAGCAGTGGGACAGGGACCACCGGGGAGCTGTTTTTT. The variable domain in full, completed from reference TRBV25-1 and TRBJ2-2, reads EADIYQTPRYLVIGTGKKITLECSQTMGHDKMYWYQQDPGMELHLIHYSYGVNSTEKGDLSSESTVSRIRTEHFPLTLESARPSHTSQYLCASSGTGTTGELFFGEGSRLTVL.

V usage is TRBV19 and J usage is TRBJ2-3, with TRBD2 matching 14 bases. CDR1 is LNHDA and CDR2 is SQIVND in the germline V gene (reference sequence). The length of the CDR3 is 16 residues. J was trimmed by 9 bases and V by 6 bases; bases with no gene match: 11. The DNA for the CDR3 is TGTGCCAGTAGCCAGTCCGGGACTAGCGGGAGAGGGACGCAGTATTTT. Protein sequence: CASSQSGTSGRGTQYF.

This clone was picked up a small number of times. The J gene is TRBJ1-2, the V gene TRBV19; maybe TRBD1 (5 bases). This CDR3 spans 14 amino acids. Germline-derived CDR1 and CDR2 are LNHDA and SQIVND (reference sequence). The V and J ends lost 3 bases and 5 bases respectively, with 13 bases between them. As DNA, the CDR3 is TGTGCCAGTAGTATGTACAGTGGGGCATATGGCTACACCTTC. It translates to CASSMYSGAYGYTF.

This clone was recorded a few times. CDR3 sequence (DNA): TGCGCCAGCAGCCAAGTCAAAGGGTCTAGCGGATACAATGAGCAGTTCTTC. Translating it yields CASSQVKGSSGYNEQFF. This rearrangement joins TRBV4-1 to TRBJ2-1; 7 bases are shared with TRBD2. The V gene's germline CDR1 is MGHRA and CDR2 YSYEKL. This CDR3 has 17 amino acids. Trimming cost V 1 base and J 4 bases; bases outside gene matches: 10.

The chain uses TRBV7-9 and TRBJ1-2; D is uncertain. V lost 1 base and J 8 bases, leaving 11 bases between the germline ends. Germline values: CDR1 SEHNR, CDR2 FQNEAQ (reference sequence). The CDR3 is 13 residues long. As DNA, the CDR3 is TGTGCCAGCAGCTTAGAGCGAGACTGGGGCTACACCTTC. This codes for CASSLERDWGYTF.

This chain connects TRBV19 to TRBJ2-5, with 8 bases aligning to TRBD1. CDR1 is LNHDA, CDR2 SQIVND, per germline (reference sequence). With V trimmed by 5 bases and J by 3 bases, 2 bases remained unmatched. There are 13 residues in the CDR3. The CDR3 protein is CASSSDREETQYF. CDR3 DNA: TGTGCCAGTAGTTCGGACAGGGAAGAGACCCAGTACTTC.

CDR3 nucleotides: TGTGCCAGCAGCCAGACTAGCGGAGATACGCAGTATTTT. Residues: CASSQTSGDTQYF. The chain carries TRBV4-2 and TRBJ2-3; 9 nucleotides align to TRBD2. Per the germline V gene, CDR1 is LGHNA and CDR2 is YNFKEQ. The CDR3 is 13 amino acids. Trimming took 3 bases from V and 5 from J; bases not matched to a gene: 0.

The V call is TRBV2, the J call TRBJ2-2; 9 nucleotides match TRBD1. The CDR3 is 16 residues long. Trimming cost V 5 bases and J 6 bases; bases outside gene matches: 10. From germline, CDR1 is SNHLY and CDR2 FYNNEI. The DNA for the CDR3 is TGTGCCAGCAGTCGACCGGGACAGGGATCCCCCGGGGAGCTGTTTTTT. Translation: CASSRPGQGSPGELFF. Full variable domain (outside the CDR3, taken from reference TRBV2 and TRBJ2-2): EPEVTQTPSHQVTQMGQEVILRCVPISNHLYFYWYRQILGQKVEFLVSFYNNEISEKSEIFDDQFSVERPDGSNFTLKIRSTKLEDSAMYFCASSRPGQGSPGELFFGEGSRLTVL.

The rearrangement joins TRBV29-1 to TRBJ2-7; possible D gene TRBD1, 7 bases. The CDR3 has 14 amino acids. The germline V gene encodes CDR1 SQVTM and CDR2 ANQGSEA. Trimming took 6 bases from V and 0 from J, leaving 15 bases between them. CDR3 sequence reads: CSVEGQGGSYEQYF. The CDR3 DNA is TGCAGCGTCGAGGGGCAGGGGGGCTCCTACGAGCAGTACTTC.

The gene calls are TRBV19 and TRBJ1-1; no reliable D call. Germline-derived CDR1 and CDR2 are LNHDA and SQIVND (reference sequence). Between the trimmed V and J ends, which lost 6 bases and 7 bases, there was a span of 9 bases. CDR3 length: 11 amino acids. The CDR3 region is CASSLNGEAFF. CDR3 DNA sequence: TGTGCCAGTAGCCTGAACGGTGAAGCTTTCTTT.

J is TRBJ2-1 and V is TRBV11-2, with 10 bases that match TRBD2. The germline gives CDR1 SGHAT, CDR2 FQNNGV. Losses at the gene ends were 1 base for V and 2 bases for J; bases not matched to a gene: 11. The CDR3 sequence is 19 residues long. The CDR3 DNA reads TGTGCCAGCAGCTTAGGCCCCCGGCTAGCGGGGGAAACCTACAATGAGCAGTTCTTC. It codes for CASSLGPRLAGETYNEQFF. The variable domain in full, with the rest retrieved from reference TRBV11-2 and TRBJ2-1, is EAGVAQSPRYKIIEKRQSVAFWCNPISGHATLYWYQQILGQGPKLLIQFQNNGVVDDSQLPKDRFSAERLKGVDSTLKIQPAKLEDSAVYLCASSLGPRLAGETYNEQFFGPGTRLTVL.

The chain combines TRBV7-9 with TRBJ2-3; the D gene is possibly TRBD2 (7 bases). V was cut by 5 bases and J by 3 bases, with 21 bases left in between. In germline, CDR1 is SEHNR, CDR2 FQNEAQ (reference sequence). The CDR3 totals 17 residues. The CDR3 DNA reads TGTGCCAGCAGCCCTAGGGGGGGACTCCGCGAGACAGATACGCAGTATTTT. Translated: CASSPRGGLRETDTQYF.

The chain joins TRBV7-2 to TRBJ2-7, with D possibly being TRBD1 (6 bases). Looked up from germline, CDR1 is SGHTA and CDR2 is FQGNSA. The CDR3 runs 13 residues. The germline V and J ends were trimmed by 1 base and 7 bases, with 11 bases remaining between them. CDR3 sequence (DNA): TGTGCCAGCAGCTTAGAGGGGGTTGGAGAGCAGTACTTC. Translation: CASSLEGVGEQYF.

The genes are TRBV19 and TRBJ1-5, with 8 bases aligning to TRBD1. Germline V lookup: CDR1 LNHDA, CDR2 SQIVND (reference sequence). CDR3 length: 17 residues. Unmatched junction bases numbered 8, after V lost 3 bases and J lost 1 base. CDR3 protein: CASSIGTGGRSNQPQHF. CDR3 nucleotides: TGTGCCAGTAGTATCGGTACAGGGGGAAGGAGCAATCAGCCCCAGCATTTT.

CDR3 nucleotide sequence: TGTGCCAGCAGCTTGGGGTGGGGGAGGAGGGGAGAGACCCAGTACTTC. Its translation is CASSLGWGRRGETQYF. The chain carries TRBV5-6 and TRBJ2-5; a possible D gene is TRBD2 (6 bases). V gave up 0 bases and J gave up 4 bases, with 16 bases separating them. CDR3 length: 16 amino acids. The germline gives CDR1 SGHDT, CDR2 YYEEEE. The complete variable domain, with remaining parts taken from reference TRBV5-6 and TRBJ2-5, reads DAGVTQSPTHLIKTRGQQVTLRCSPKSGHDTVSWYQQALGQGPQFIFQYYEEEERQRGNFPDRFSGHQFPNYSSELNVNALLLGDSALYLCASSLGWGRRGETQYFGPGTRLLVL.

The CDR3 DNA reads as TGTGCCAGCGGAATGAACGACAGGGGCGGGCGAGGGGAGCAGTACTTC. Its protein is CASGMNDRGGRGEQYF. The chain combines TRBV11-2 with TRBJ2-7; 8 bases align to TRBD1. With V trimmed by 8 bases and J by 7 bases, 19 bases remained unmatched. Germline V gives CDR1 SGHAT, CDR2 FQNNGV. This CDR3 contains 16 residues. Full variable domain (missing parts from reference TRBV11-2 and TRBJ2-7): EAGVAQSPRYKIIEKRQSVAFWCNPISGHATLYWYQQILGQGPKLLIQFQNNGVVDDSQLPKDRFSAERLKGVDSTLKIQPAKLEDSAVYLCASGMNDRGGRGEQYFGPGTRLTVT.

The chain is built from TRBV6-6 and TRBJ1-1; no definite D call. V lost 6 bases, J lost 1 base, and 15 bases lay in between. CDR1 is MNHNY, CDR2 SVGAGI, per germline (reference sequence). This CDR3 contains 15 residues. The CDR3 region is CASSPTAAPNTEAFF. The CDR3 region has the DNA TGTGCCAGCAGCCCCACTGCGGCGCCGAACACTGAAGCTTTCTTT.

CDR3 DNA: TGTGCCAGCAGTTTATCCCCCACTAGCGGGTTACAGTTCTTC. Residues: CASSLSPTSGLQFF. The J gene is TRBJ2-1, the V gene TRBV27, with 9 bases lining up with TRBD2. Germline V gene sequence: CDR1 MNHEY, CDR2 SMNVEV (reference sequence). The CDR3 is made up of 14 amino acids. J gave up 13 bases and V 0 bases, and 7 bases lay outside the gene matches.

This chain joins TRBV19 and TRBJ1-1, with no clear D. The CDR3 consists of 12 residues. V lost 4 bases and J 3 bases, leaving 6 bases between the germline ends. Germline values: CDR1 LNHDA, CDR2 SQIVND (reference sequence). For the CDR3, the DNA is TGTGCCAGTAGTAGCAGGTACACTGAAGCTTTCTTT. It yields the protein CASSSRYTEAFF.